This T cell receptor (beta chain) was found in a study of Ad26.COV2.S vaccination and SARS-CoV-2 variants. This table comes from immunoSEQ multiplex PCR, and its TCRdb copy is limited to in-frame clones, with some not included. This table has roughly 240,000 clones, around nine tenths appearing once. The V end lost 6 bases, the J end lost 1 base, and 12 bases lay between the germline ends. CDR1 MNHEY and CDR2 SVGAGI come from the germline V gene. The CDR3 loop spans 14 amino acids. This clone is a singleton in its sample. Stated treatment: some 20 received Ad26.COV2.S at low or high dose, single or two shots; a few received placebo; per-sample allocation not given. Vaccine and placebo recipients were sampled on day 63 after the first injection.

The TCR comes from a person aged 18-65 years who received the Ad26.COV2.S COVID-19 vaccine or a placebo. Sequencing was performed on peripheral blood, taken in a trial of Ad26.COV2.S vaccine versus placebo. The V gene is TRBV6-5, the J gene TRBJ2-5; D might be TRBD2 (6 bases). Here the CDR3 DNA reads TGTGCCAGCAGGGTCTGGGACTCCCAAGAGACCCAGTACTTC. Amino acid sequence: CASRVWDSQETQYF.